This T cell receptor beta chain was captured by sequencing in a study of shared clonotypes between healthy human individuals. On the study more broadly: Sampling drew on donors who were a couple of women and a few men aged 18 to 49.

The CDR3 is 14 residues long. Trimming at V came to 2 bases and at J to 7 bases, leaving 2 bases not matched to a gene. Germline CDR1 reads GTSNPN; CDR2 reads SVGIG (reference sequence). At a deep level, the assay was run. In the source study's methods: ImmunoSEQ output held junction-only sequences without quality scores, so filtering differed. The assay was immunoSEQ multiplex PCR, and TCRdb's table has in-frame clones only and misses some. The DNA was the basis for D and trimming; V, J and clone size are from that table. The repertoire holds around 530,000 clones, with around 78% as singletons. Source material: PBMCs. The chain links TRBV30 to TRBJ1-6, with 10 nucleotides matching TRBD1. The receptor's source is a woman between 40 and 55 years old in good health. Some clones in this sample may be carry-over from other donors' samples. CDR3 DNA sequence: TGTGCCTGGAGTATGGGACAGGGGAATTCACCCCTCCACTTT. Amino acid sequence: CAWSMGQGNSPLHF.